This is a list of T cell receptor beta chains from one sample in a study of CD8 T cells in Susac syndrome. Via MiXCR, TCRdb re-called the immunoSEQ multiplex PCR reads, giving one row per CDR3 protein. Of around 270,000 distinct CDR3 sequences in the sample, about 91% are singletons; the top ten hold 0.18%. The specimen was CD8+ T cells from PBMCs. The receptors were sampled from a human donor with multiple sclerosis. CDR3s include the opening cysteine and the closing phenylalanine or tryptophan. Fields, in order: D gene, V gene, clone size, CDR3 length, J gene, CDR3 DNA, CDR3 protein. D genes are given only for firm matches. Some rows mark clone size as missing; the rest say once, few, many or name a class of expanded clone.

-	TRBV12-3/TRBV12-4	-	15	TRBJ1-2	TGTGCCAGCAGTTTTGGGGACAAAGGAAGTTATGGCTACACCTTC	CASSFGDKGSYGYTF
TRBD1	TRBV27	-	16	TRBJ2-4	TGTGCCAGCAGTTTAAACCAGGGGGTTGTCAAAAACATTCAGTACTTC	CASSLNQGVVKNIQYF
-	TRBV2	-	16	TRBJ1-4	TGTGCCAGCAGTGCGAGGGACGGCGCAACTAATGAAAAACTGTTTTTT	CASSARDGATNEKLFF
-	TRBV6-2/TRBV6-3	-	13	TRBJ1-1	TGTGCCAGCAGGTTTAGGGGTGGGACTGAAGCTTTCTTT	CASRFRGGTEAFF
-	TRBV5-5	-	15	TRBJ2-1	TGTGCCAGCAGCCCGCAGTGGCAGGGTCTGAATGAGCAGTTCTTC	CASSPQWQGLNEQFF
-	TRBV27	few	13	TRBJ2-3	TGTGCCAGCAGCCTGTACAGGACAGATACGCAGTATTTT	CASSLYRTDTQYF
-	TRBV15	-	16	TRBJ2-5	TGTGCCACCAGCAGAGGGGCCACAGGACTACAAGAGACCCAGTACTTC	CATSRGATGLQETQYF
TRBD2	TRBV28	few	14	TRBJ2-7	TGTGCCAGCAGTTTACTAGCGGTTACCTACGAGCAGTACTTC	CASSLLAVTYEQYF
TRBD1	TRBV5-1	-	14	TRBJ2-7	TGCGCCAGCAGCGCCGGGGACAGCTCCTACGAGCAGTACTTC	CASSAGDSSYEQYF
-	TRBV6-2/TRBV6-3	-	15	TRBJ2-1	TGTGCCAGCAGTTACCCGGGAGTGTCAGACAATGAGCAGTTCTTC	CASSYPGVSDNEQFF
-	TRBV4-1	-	16	TRBJ2-7	TGCGCCAGCAGCCAAGATCAGGAGGGCCACTCCTACGAGCAGTACTTC	CASSQDQEGHSYEQYF
TRBD1	TRBV15	-	16	TRBJ2-7	TGTGCCACCAGCAGAGCGGGACAGGCGGTGTGGAACGAGCAGTACTTC	CATSRAGQAVWNEQYF
TRBD2	TRBV9	-	16	TRBJ2-1	TGTGCCAGCAGCGCCACTAGCGGCCGCTCCTACAATGAGCAGTTCTTC	CASSATSGRSYNEQFF
-	TRBV20-1	-	14	TRBJ2-5	TGCAGTGCTAGAGAGACAGTGGGGGGAGAGACCCAGTACTTC	CSARETVGGETQYF
-	TRBV4-3	-	19	TRBJ1-4	TGCGCCAGCAGCCAAGATTCGTCGTGGGGGCTGGCAACTAATGAAAAACTGTTTTTT	CASSQDSSWGLATNEKLFF
-	TRBV10-3	-	13	TRBJ1-2	TGTGCCATCAGTGGAGAGGGGGTGAATGGCTACACCTTC	CAISGEGVNGYTF
-	TRBV27	-	13	TRBJ2-7	TGTGCCAGCAGTTCCAACCCTGCCTACGAGCAGTACTTC	CASSSNPAYEQYF
TRBD2	TRBV4-3	-	16	TRBJ2-1	TGCGCCAGCAGCCAAGATCGGGAGGGGGTCTACAATGAGCAGTTCTTC	CASSQDREGVYNEQFF
-	TRBV20-1	-	17	TRBJ2-7	TGCAGTGCTATGGCGTCTTTGACCCGGACGGTCTCCTACGAGCAGTACTTC	CSAMASLTRTVSYEQYF
-	TRBV21-1	few	15	TRBJ1-5	TGTGCCAGCAGCTTGACCGGGACGGGCAATCAGCCCCAGCATTTT	CASSLTGTGNQPQHF
TRBD1	TRBV28	few	14	TRBJ2-1	TGTGCCAGCAGTCTCGGGACAGCTTACAATGAGCAGTTCTTC	CASSLGTAYNEQFF
-	TRBV30	-	15	TRBJ2-2	TGTGCCTGGAGTCGGGAGACAGGGAACACCGGGGAGCTGTTTTTT	CAWSRETGNTGELFF
-	TRBV30	-	13	TRBJ2-2	TGTGCCTGGAGTGTAGCATTAGCCGGGGAGCTGTTTTTT	CAWSVALAGELFF
-	TRBV6-5	-	14	TRBJ2-7	TGTGCCAGCAGTTACAGCCGCACCGGGTACGAGCAGTACTTC	CASSYSRTGYEQYF
-	TRBV6-1	-	14	TRBJ1-2	TGTGCCAGCAGTGACGGAGCCCTTTCCTATGGCTACACCTTC	CASSDGALSYGYTF
-	TRBV28	-	14	TRBJ1-1	TGTGCCACCCAAGGGAATTTCGGTGACACTGAAGCTTTCTTT	CATQGNFGDTEAFF
TRBD1	TRBV29-1	-	14	TRBJ2-7	TGCAGCGTTGGAGGGACAGCGAGCTCCTACGAGCAGTACTTC	CSVGGTASSYEQYF
TRBD1	TRBV4-3	-	13	TRBJ2-1	TGCGCCAGCAGGTCTACAGGGGGCAGTGAGCAGTTCTTC	CASRSTGGSEQFF
-	TRBV6-1	-	13	TRBJ1-1	TGTGCCAGCAGTGACTGGGTGAACACTGAAGCTTTCTTT	CASSDWVNTEAFF
-	TRBV6-5	-	13	TRBJ2-1	TGTGCCAGCAGTTACAACCATTACAATGAGCAGTTCTTC	CASSYNHYNEQFF
-	TRBV28	-	15	TRBJ2-5	TGTGCCAGCAGTCCCTCCCCAGCGGACCAAGAGACCCAGTACTTC	CASSPSPADQETQYF
-	TRBV4-2	once	15	TRBJ1-3	TGTGCCAGCAGCCCCCCGGGGAACTCTGGAAACACCATATATTTT	CASSPPGNSGNTIYF
TRBD1	TRBV20-1	-	14	TRBJ2-1	TGCAGTGCTAGTATGGGACAGGTTGGGTATGAGCAGTTCTTC	CSASMGQVGYEQFF
-	TRBV27	-	14	TRBJ2-7	TGTGCCAGCAGTGGGGACGGGCGATCCTACGAGCAGTACTTC	CASSGDGRSYEQYF
TRBD2	TRBV24-1	-	16	TRBJ2-1	TGTGCCACCAGTGATTTGCGAGCGGGAGATATCAATGAGCAGTTCTTC	CATSDLRAGDINEQFF
-	TRBV7-8	-	14	TRBJ2-1	TGTGCCAGCAGCCCATCGGGGATGGGCAATGAGCAGTTCTTC	CASSPSGMGNEQFF
-	TRBV2	-	16	TRBJ1-1	TGTGCCAGCAGTGAAGGATCGGCAGTCGAGAACACTGAAGCTTTCTTT	CASSEGSAVENTEAFF
-	TRBV2	-	15	TRBJ2-6	TGTGCCAGCAGTGATTTTGTGGCTGGGGCCAACGTCCTGACTTTC	CASSDFVAGANVLTF
-	TRBV13	-	15	TRBJ2-7	TGTGCCAGCAGCCCGGGCCTTCAACCCCACTACGAGCAGTACTTC	CASSPGLQPHYEQYF
TRBD1	TRBV2	-	18	TRBJ1-2	TGTGCCAGCAGTGCGGGACAGGGGACCCCTACTAATAACTATGGCTACACCTTC	CASSAGQGTPTNNYGYTF
TRBD2	TRBV10-3	-	14	TRBJ2-1	TGTGCCATCAGTGAAGGCGGGAGGGGGGATGAGCAGTTCTTC	CAISEGGRGDEQFF
TRBD2	TRBV27	-	15	TRBJ2-7	TGTGCCAGCAGTTTATTACTAGCGGCCGGGCTCGAGCAGTACTTC	CASSLLLAAGLEQYF
-	TRBV7-2	-	15	TRBJ1-1	TGTGCCAGCAGCTTAGATGGGGCAGGGTACACTGAAGCTTTCTTT	CASSLDGAGYTEAFF
TRBD2	TRBV27	-	14	TRBJ2-1	TGTGCCAGCACCGGGGGGGACTATTCAAAGGGGCAGTTCTTC	CASTGGDYSKGQFF
TRBD1	TRBV7-9	-	14	TRBJ1-1	TGTGCCAGCAGCTTGGGACAGGGATTCTCTGAAGCTTTCTTT	CASSLGQGFSEAFF
TRBD2	TRBV28	-	13	TRBJ2-3	TGTGCCAGCAGCCTAGCGGGACCAGATACGCAGTATTTT	CASSLAGPDTQYF
TRBD2	TRBV20-1	-	15	TRBJ2-2	TGCAGTGCTAGAATCGGGGGGTGGGGCACCGGGGAGCTGTTTTTT	CSARIGGWGTGELFF
-	TRBV19	once	16	TRBJ2-4	TGTGCCAGTAGTATCGGGCAGGGCTTAGCCAAAAACATTCAGTACTTC	CASSIGQGLAKNIQYF
-	TRBV30	once	13	TRBJ1-2	TGTGCCTGGGTTCAGGGAGAATCCTATGGCTACACCTTC	CAWVQGESYGYTF
TRBD1	TRBV9	once	16	TRBJ2-2	TGTGCCAGCAGACCAGGGGGCGCCTCGAACACCGGGGAGCTGTTTTTT	CASRPGGASNTGELFF
-	TRBV12-3/TRBV12-4	-	18	TRBJ2-1	TGTGCCAGCAGTTTAGGGACACAGGCGTCGGCTTCCTACAATGAGCAGTTCTTC	CASSLGTQASASYNEQFF
TRBD2	TRBV7-9	-	15	TRBJ2-7	TGTGCCAGCAGCTTACCCGCGGGGGGGCGAGACGAGCAGTACTTC	CASSLPAGGRDEQYF